Listed here are 30 T cell receptor beta chains from one sample, sequenced in a study of cytomegalovirus exposure and HLA in healthy donors. The PCR had 60 Vbeta and 13 Jbeta primers. The assay was immunoSEQ multiplex PCR, and TCRdb's table has in-frame clones only and misses some. The data hold 65,000 to 95,000 clones, with around 77% observed a single time. The sample comprised PBMCs. The receptors here all came from a man in his fifties or sixties in good health and CMV-seronegative.

A single count supports this clone. The rearrangement links TRBV5-5 to TRBJ1-5, with a possible D match to TRBD1 (6 bases). The CDR3 extends over 16 amino acids. The V gene lost 0 bases and the J gene lost 3 bases, with 13 bases spanning the gap. Per germline, CDR1 SGHKS and CDR2 YYEKEE (reference sequence). DNA for the CDR3: TGTGCCAGCAGCTTGGTGTCGCAGGGGATCAATCAGCCCCAGCATTTT. It codes for CASSLVSQGINQPQHF.

The V gene is TRBV5-1, the J gene TRBJ1-5; D gene ambiguous. Germline CDR1 and CDR2: SGHRS and YFSETQ. Trimming removed 0 bases from V and 8 bases from J, with 15 bases in between. The CDR3 has 15 residues. The CDR3 DNA reads as TGCGCCAGCAGCTTGGCGTCCGGGAGTGGGGAGCCCCAGCATTTT. This sequence encodes CASSLASGSGEPQHF.

The CDR3 region has the DNA TGTGCCACCAGCAGAGAGCAGGGCGTGAGAGAAAAACTGTTTTTT. It encodes CATSREQGVREKLFF. The J gene is TRBJ1-4, the V gene TRBV15, with D perhaps TRBD1 (5 bases). Germline V gives CDR1 LNHNV, CDR2 YYDKDF (reference sequence). This CDR3 spans 15 amino acids. Trimming took 0 bases from V and 8 from J, leaving 13 bases between them.

CDR3 sequence reads: CASSAGDRQPQHF. The CDR3 nucleotides are TGCGCCAGCAGCGCAGGGGATCGTCAGCCCCAGCATTTT. The rearrangement links TRBV5-1 to TRBJ1-5, with a tentative D call TRBD1 (6 bases). The V gene lost 4 bases and the J gene lost 6 bases, with 11 bases spanning the gap. CDR1 is SGHRS, CDR2 YFSETQ, per germline. This CDR3 has 13 amino acids.

J is TRBJ1-2 and V is TRBV19, with D maybe TRBD1 (6 bases). The CDR3 length is 13 residues. Germline V gene lookup returns CDR1 LNHDA and CDR2 SQIVND (reference sequence). V gave up 6 bases and J gave up 6 bases, with 14 bases separating them. This chain's CDR3 is CASSNTGTHGYTF. CDR3 DNA sequence: TGTGCCAGTAGCAACACAGGGACCCATGGCTACACCTTC.

This clone is a singleton in its sample. The genes are TRBV2 and TRBJ2-7; TRBD2 might be the D (7 bases). The germline V gene encodes CDR1 SNHLY and CDR2 FYNNEI. The V gene lost 2 bases and the J gene lost 0 bases, with 14 bases spanning the gap. This CDR3 region has 16 residues. In DNA form, the CDR3 reads TGTGCCAGCAGTGAACCGGGCGGGGGCAGCTCCTACGAGCAGTACTTC. This codes for CASSEPGGGSSYEQYF.

The V gene is TRBV5-1, the J gene TRBJ1-4, with D possibly TRBD1 on 6 matching bases. This CDR3 is 18 amino acids long. Trimming pared 3 bases from V and 0 bases from J, leaving 18 bases between. Germline V CDR1 and CDR2: SGHRS, YFSETQ. The CDR3 bases are TGCGCCAGCAGCTCGAGGGACACTCACCAAGCAACTAATGAAAAACTGTTTTTT. Encoded protein: CASSSRDTHQATNEKLFF.

The genes are TRBV30 and TRBJ2-7; 8 bases line up with TRBD2. The CDR3 runs to 15 residues. V was clipped by 1 base and J by 5 bases; unmatched bases: 10. CDR1 is GTSNPN and CDR2 is SVGIG in the germline V gene (reference sequence). CDR3 loop: CAWSEGTSLFDEQYF. The CDR3 DNA reads as TGTGCCTGGAGTGAAGGGACTAGTCTTTTCGACGAGCAGTACTTC.

The chain carries TRBV7-6 and TRBJ2-5; D may be TRBD1 (6 bases). The CDR3 length is 14 residues. From germline, CDR1 is SGHVS and CDR2 FNYEAQ. V was clipped by 2 bases and J by 5 bases, with 12 bases between them. The CDR3 loop reads CASSLNRAGETQYF. CDR3 sequence (DNA): TGTGCCAGCAGCTTAAACAGGGCTGGGGAGACCCAGTACTTC.

The J gene is TRBJ1-5, the V gene TRBV30, with unresolved D. Trimming shortened V by 0 bases and J by 5 bases, and 8 bases separated the two germline ends. Germline assignment: CDR1 GTSNPN and CDR2 SVGIG (reference sequence). This CDR3 is 13 amino acids long. In nucleotides, the CDR3 is TGTGCCTGGAGTGTATCGGGAGATCAGCCCCAGCATTTT. It is translated as CAWSVSGDQPQHF. The full variable domain, with the rest looked up from reference TRBV30 and TRBJ1-5, is SQTIHQWPATLVQPVGSPLSLECTVEGTSNPNLYWYRQAAGRGLQLLFYSVGIGQISSEVPQNLSASRPQDRQFILSSKKLLLSDSGFYLCAWSVSGDQPQHFGDGTRLSIL.

This clone was seen just once. The chain combines TRBV5-6 with TRBJ2-2; D might be TRBD2 (5 bases). CDR1 is SGHDT, CDR2 YYEEEE, per germline. This CDR3 contains 13 residues. V was cut by 4 bases and J by 4 bases, with 8 bases left in between. CDR3 in DNA: TGTGCCAGCAGCAACGGGATCACCGGGGAGCTGTTTTTT. The encoded protein is CASSNGITGELFF.

V is TRBV2 and J is TRBJ1-1; D is possibly TRBD1 (6 bases). This CDR3 has 13 amino acids. From germline, CDR1 is SNHLY and CDR2 FYNNEI. Trimming cost V 0 bases and J 7 bases, with 9 bases left between them. The CDR3 loop reads CASSEARTDEAFF. As DNA, the CDR3 is TGTGCCAGCAGTGAAGCCCGGACAGATGAAGCTTTCTTT.

The chain uses TRBV5-4 and TRBJ1-2; D might be TRBD1 (6 bases). The CDR3 is 12 amino acids. Germline loops: CDR1 SGHNT, CDR2 YYREEE (reference sequence). V gave up 4 bases and J gave up 4 bases, with 8 bases separating them. As DNA, the CDR3 is TGTGCCAGCAGCCGGGACACCTATGGCTACACCTTC. This encodes CASSRDTYGYTF.

As to this clone: Different DNA sequences within this sample yield the same CDR3. The V gene is TRBV28, the J gene TRBJ1-2; D remains ambiguous. V lost 2 bases and J lost 6, with 7 bases in between. Germline V gene data show CDR1 as MDHEN and CDR2 as SYDVKM. The CDR3 is 12 amino acids. Written as DNA, the CDR3 is TGTGCCAGCAGTTTACAGGTAGATGGCTACACCTTC. Residues: CASSLQVDGYTF.

The V call is TRBV2, the J call TRBJ2-7; 8 bases are a match to TRBD1. Germline CDR1 and CDR2: SNHLY and FYNNEI. Unmatched junction bases numbered 10, after V lost 6 bases and J lost 3 bases. This CDR3 comprises 15 residues. The CDR3 bases are TGTGCCAGCAGCCCGGACAGGGCGGTGGACTACGAGCAGTACTTC. Amino acids: CASSPDRAVDYEQYF. The full variable domain, rest sourced from reference TRBV2 and TRBJ2-7, is EPEVTQTPSHQVTQMGQEVILRCVPISNHLYFYWYRQILGQKVEFLVSFYNNEISEKSEIFDDQFSVERPDGSNFTLKIRSTKLEDSAMYFCASSPDRAVDYEQYFGPGTRLTVT.

This clone was detected only a few times. The chain uses TRBV29-1 and TRBJ2-1; D is unclear. The V and J ends lost 4 bases and 0 bases respectively, with 7 bases between them. The CDR3 totals 13 residues. The germline V gene has CDR1 SQVTM and CDR2 ANQGSEA. The CDR3 sequence: CSVVPVSYNEQFF. CDR3 bases: TGCAGCGTTGTTCCGGTCTCCTACAATGAGCAGTTCTTC.

This clone was seen once. The CDR3 nucleotides read TGTGCCAGCAGCTTACTAGCGGGTCTTCACTTGAACACTGAAGCTTTCTTT. Residues: CASSLLAGLHLNTEAFF. The chain couples TRBV7-9 to TRBJ1-1; D is uncertain. Germline V gives CDR1 SEHNR, CDR2 FQNEAQ (reference sequence). The V end was cut by 2 bases, the J end by 0 bases, with 16 bases between. The CDR3 spans 17 residues.

The J gene is TRBJ1-5, the V gene TRBV7-2; possible D gene TRBD1, 6 bases. Deletions cut 1 base from V and 4 bases from J, with 11 bases between. The germline CDR1 and CDR2 sequences are SGHTA and FQGNSA. This CDR3 has 15 residues. The CDR3 DNA follows: TGTGCCAGCAGCTTAGAGGGGGGGCCTAATCAGCCCCAGCATTTT. Translated: CASSLEGGPNQPQHF.

The chain uses TRBV7-2 and TRBJ2-5; D ambiguous. CDR1 and CDR2 (germline): SGHTA, FQGNSA. Trimming pared 8 bases from V and 4 bases from J, leaving 20 bases between. There are 15 residues in the CDR3. The CDR3 bases are TGTGCCAGCTCCTCCCGACGGGTGGTGGGAGAGACCCAGTACTTC. Protein: CASSSRRVVGETQYF.

The V call is TRBV19, the J call TRBJ1-1, with 7 bases aligning to TRBD1. The CDR3 spans 15 residues. V shed 4 bases and J 3 bases; nucleotides not matched to a gene: 8. CDR1 and CDR2 from the germline V gene are LNHDA and SQIVND (reference sequence). CDR3 region: CASSTQGGRYTEAFF. The CDR3 DNA sequence: TGTGCCAGTAGTACCCAAGGGGGCAGATACACTGAAGCTTTCTTT.

The chain joins TRBV5-1 to TRBJ1-2, with 7 bases identical to TRBD1. The junction had 21 bases not matched to a gene; V was cut back by 0 bases and J by 7 bases. This CDR3 spans 19 amino acids. Germline V gene data show CDR1 as SGHRS and CDR2 as YFSETQ. The CDR3 nucleotides read TGCGCCAGCAGCTTGGGACAGGGTTTGGATAGAGCCACCGGACTTGGCTACACCTTC. This codes for CASSLGQGLDRATGLGYTF.

The CDR3 region is CASSVSSPIKEYEQYF. CDR3 DNA sequence: TGTGCCAGCAGTGTATCTTCCCCTATAAAAGAATACGAGCAGTACTTC. This chain joins TRBV25-1 and TRBJ2-5, with D unresolved. The DNA matches TRBJ2-7 better at its end, which makes the J call doubtful. Per germline, CDR1 MGHDK and CDR2 SYGVNS. The CDR3 sequence is 16 residues long.

V is TRBV27 and J is TRBJ2-1, with 7 bases aligning to TRBD1. This CDR3 comprises 17 residues. Trimming at V came to 5 bases and at J to 0 bases, leaving 10 bases not matched to a gene. Looked up from germline, CDR1 is MNHEY and CDR2 is SMNVEV (reference sequence). The CDR3 sequence: CASSRTTGSSSYNEQFF. DNA of the CDR3: TGTGCCAGCAGTCGAACGACAGGGTCCAGCTCCTACAATGAGCAGTTCTTC.

This CDR3 is CASRKGEATNEKLFF. The CDR3 DNA reads as TGTGCCAGTAGGAAAGGAGAGGCAACTAATGAAAAACTGTTTTTT. The chain is built from TRBV19 and TRBJ1-4; no clear D gene. Germline CDR1 reads LNHDA; CDR2 reads SQIVND (reference sequence). The CDR3 consists of 15 residues. The ends were cut back, 6 bases at V and 0 bases at J, with 11 bases in the middle.

This chain links TRBV18 with TRBJ1-1; D gene ambiguous. V was clipped by 3 bases and J by 10 bases, with 12 bases between them. Germline V gene sequence: CDR1 KGHSH, CDR2 LQKENI. The CDR3 spans 12 residues. The CDR3 sequence: CASSPRGMGAFF. CDR3 in DNA: TGTGCCAGCTCACCCCGCGGTATGGGAGCTTTCTTT.

This chain connects TRBV5-4 to TRBJ2-2, with D possibly being TRBD1 (6 bases). This CDR3 is built from 16 residues. Between the trimmed V and J ends, which lost 6 bases and 4 bases, there was a span of 19 bases. From germline, CDR1 is SGHNT and CDR2 YYREEE (reference sequence). The CDR3 loop is CASTPLVGAGTGELFF. CDR3 coding DNA: TGTGCCAGCACCCCCTTGGTGGGGGCGGGCACCGGGGAGCTGTTTTTT.

This clone was seen only once. The V gene is TRBV25-1, the J gene TRBJ1-2; the D gene is possibly TRBD1 (6 bases). CDR1 and CDR2 (germline): MGHDK, SYGVNS. The V end lost 7 bases, the J end lost 8 bases, and 17 bases lay between the germline ends. The CDR3 is made up of 13 amino acids. As DNA, the CDR3 is TGTGCCAGCAAGGACAGCCTGCTGTACGGCTACACCTTC. Its protein is CASKDSLLYGYTF.

This chain connects TRBV5-1 to TRBJ2-1; D gene uncertain. The germline V gene has CDR1 SGHRS and CDR2 YFSETQ. The CDR3 consists of 13 residues. Trimming cost V 4 bases and J 9 bases, with 14 bases left between them. In DNA form, the CDR3 reads TGCGCCAGCAGCGCGGTTGTAGGCGGTGAGCAGTTCTTC. Translating gives CASSAVVGGEQFF.

The chain has TRBV30 and TRBJ1-5; 7 positions agree with TRBD1. Unmatched junction bases numbered 11, after V lost 1 base and J lost 5 bases. Germline lookup yields CDR1 GTSNPN and CDR2 SVGIG (reference sequence). The CDR3 has 16 residues. The CDR3 DNA follows: TGTGCCTGGAGTGACCCAGGGGGTGGACGAGATCAGCCCCAGCATTTT. Its protein product is CAWSDPGGGRDQPQHF.

The sample holds one count of this clone. The V gene is TRBV11-3, the J gene TRBJ2-3, with no clear D. The CDR3 covers 13 residues. Trimming removed 5 bases from V and 2 bases from J, with 8 bases in between. Germline values: CDR1 SGHNT, CDR2 YENEEA. CDR3 nucleotides: TGTGCCAGCAGCCTTAGATTCACAGATACGCAGTATTTT. Its translation: CASSLRFTDTQYF. The full variable domain, with the rest looked up from reference TRBV11-3 and TRBJ2-3, is EAGVVQSPRYKIIEKKQPVAFWCNPISGHNTLYWYLQNLGQGPELLIRYENEEAVDDSQLPKDRFSAERLKGVDSTLKIQPAELGDSAVYLCASSLRFTDTQYFGPGTRLTVL.